One and the same sample provided the 27 T cell receptor beta chains below, sequenced in a study of blood T cell repertoires in COVID-19. The data were produced by immunoSEQ multiplex PCR, yet TCRdb's version contains in-frame clones alone and is incomplete. The table has around 220,000 clones, more than 65% seen once. The sequencing sample was made of peripheral blood. These receptors all stem from a woman between 40 and 50 years old with active or convalescent COVID-19.

In its sample, this clone was seen once. The chain joins TRBV4-1 to TRBJ2-7; 9 bases fit TRBD1. The V segment lost 0 bases and the J segment 6 bases; nucleotides outside the gene matches: 6. The CDR3 spans 15 residues. Germline CDR1 MGHRA, CDR2 YSYEKL. The CDR3 spells CASSQEKTGGFEQYF. The CDR3 DNA reads as TGCGCCAGCAGCCAAGAAAAGACAGGGGGGTTCGAGCAGTACTTC.

This chain joins TRBV11-2 and TRBJ1-1, with TRBD1 identical over 7 bases. V was pared by 5 bases and J by 3 bases, with 12 bases of the junction left unmatched. The germline gives CDR1 SGHAT, CDR2 FQNNGV. The CDR3 length is 16 residues. DNA of the CDR3: TGTGCCAGCAGCAGGGGACAGATCATTACAGACACTGAAGCTTTCTTT. Translating it yields CASSRGQIITDTEAFF. Together with reference TRBV11-2 and TRBJ1-1, the CDR3 gives the full variable domain: EAGVAQSPRYKIIEKRQSVAFWCNPISGHATLYWYQQILGQGPKLLIQFQNNGVVDDSQLPKDRFSAERLKGVDSTLKIQPAKLEDSAVYLCASSRGQIITDTEAFFGQGTRLTVV.

The V call is TRBV5-4, the J call TRBJ1-2; D is perhaps TRBD1 (6 bases). This CDR3 spans 12 amino acids. CDR1 and CDR2 (germline): SGHNT, YYREEE (reference sequence). The ends were cut back, 4 bases at V and 6 bases at J, with 10 bases in the middle. The chain's CDR3 is CASSGGGHGYTF. DNA of the CDR3: TGTGCCAGCAGCGGTGGGGGCCATGGCTACACCTTC. Full variable domain (rest looked up from reference TRBV5-4 and TRBJ1-2): ETGVTQSPTHLIKTRGQQVTLRCSSQSGHNTVSWYQQALGQGPQFIFQYYREEENGRGNFPPRFSGLQFPNYSSELNVNALELDDSALYLCASSGGGHGYTFGSGTRLTVV.

This clone was recorded only once. This rearrangement joins TRBV11-2 to TRBJ1-2; no firm D call. V lost 5 bases, J lost 5 bases, and 27 bases lay in between. CDR3 length equals 18 residues. Germline V gene lookup returns CDR1 SGHAT and CDR2 FQNNGV. The CDR3 nucleotides are TGTGCCAGCAGCGTAGTGGAGTCGGTTCCGGGGTATTCTTATGGCTACACCTTC. Encoded protein: CASSVVESVPGYSYGYTF.

V usage is TRBV6-1 and J usage is TRBJ1-6, with 8 positions matching TRBD1. This CDR3 spans 18 amino acids. Germline V gene lookup returns CDR1 MNHNS and CDR2 SASEGT. J lost 0 bases, V lost 3 bases, and 7 bases had no gene match. The CDR3 DNA sequence: TGTGCCAGCAGTGACTTTTACAGGGGGAGCTCCTATAATTCACCCCTCCACTTT. It is translated as CASSDFYRGSSYNSPLHF.

The table lists this clone with a few counts. The J gene is TRBJ1-2, the V gene TRBV11-2; 8 bases fit TRBD1. This CDR3 is built from 14 residues. The ends lost 3 bases at V and 2 bases at J; junction bases unmatched: 2. Germline CDR1 SGHAT, CDR2 FQNNGV. CDR3 DNA: TGTGCCAGCAGCTTCTGGACAGGGAACTATGGCTACACCTTC. It codes for CASSFWTGNYGYTF.

The sample holds one count of this clone. The chain employs TRBV12-5 and TRBJ1-1; 9 bases fit TRBD1. The CDR3 totals 14 residues. The germline V gene has CDR1 LGHNT and CDR2 FRNRAP. Trimming cost V 1 base and J 10 bases; bases outside gene matches: 7. CDR3 sequence reads: CASGLATGGGGAFF. The CDR3 coding sequence is TGTGCTAGTGGTTTGGCAACAGGGGGCGGCGGAGCTTTCTTT.

The chain employs TRBV28 and TRBJ1-1, with 8 bases aligning to TRBD1. The CDR3 runs to 15 residues. Germline V gene lookup returns CDR1 MDHEN and CDR2 SYDVKM. With V trimmed by 2 bases and J by 5 bases, 7 bases remained unmatched. CDR3 region: CASSLGVTGVTEAFF. The CDR3 bases are TGTGCCAGCAGTTTAGGCGTGACAGGGGTGACTGAAGCTTTCTTT.

The chain couples TRBV6-5 to TRBJ2-1, with 9 bases aligning to TRBD1. CDR1 and CDR2 from the germline V gene are MNHEY and SVGAGI. Trimming at V came to 6 bases and at J to 6 bases, leaving 6 bases not matched to a gene. This CDR3 spans 14 amino acids. In nucleotides, the CDR3 is TGTGCCAGCAGCTTACAGGGGGCCCGCAATGAGCAGTTCTTC. Its translation is CASSLQGARNEQFF.

The chain joins TRBV30 to TRBJ1-5; maybe TRBD1 (5 bases). The germline V and J ends were trimmed by 2 bases and 4 bases, with 6 bases remaining between them. This CDR3 contains 12 residues. Germline V gene lookup returns CDR1 GTSNPN and CDR2 SVGIG (reference sequence). The CDR3 nucleotides read TGTGCCTGGAGTAGGACAAATCAGCCCCAGCATTTT. Translated: CAWSRTNQPQHF. Looking up the rest from reference TRBV30 and TRBJ1-5 gives the full variable domain: SQTIHQWPATLVQPVGSPLSLECTVEGTSNPNLYWYRQAAGRGLQLLFYSVGIGQISSEVPQNLSASRPQDRQFILSSKKLLLSDSGFYLCAWSRTNQPQHFGDGTRLSIL.

This clone came up once. The J gene is TRBJ1-5, the V gene TRBV19; TRBD1 matches at 7 bases. The CDR3 covers 11 residues. Trimming took 8 bases from V and 8 from J; bases not matched to a gene: 3. Germline lookup yields CDR1 LNHDA and CDR2 SQIVND (reference sequence). DNA of the CDR3: TGTGCCAGTCGGCAGGGGGAGCCCCAGCATTTT. Its translation: CASRQGEPQHF.

V is TRBV18 and J is TRBJ2-7; 7 nucleotides line up with TRBD1. With V trimmed by 2 bases and J by 3 bases, 4 bases remained unmatched. From germline, CDR1 is KGHSH and CDR2 LQKENI. The CDR3 is 14 amino acids. The CDR3 sequence is CASSPLTGVYEQYF. Here the CDR3 DNA reads TGTGCCAGCTCACCATTAACAGGGGTCTACGAGCAGTACTTC.

The chain has TRBV10-1 and TRBJ2-7; a weak D match, TRBD1 (6 bases). Between the trimmed V and J ends, which lost 4 bases and 1 base, there was a span of 14 bases. CDR1 is WNHNN, CDR2 SYGVQD, per germline (reference sequence). The CDR3 is 15 amino acids. CDR3 nucleotides: TGCGCCAGCAGTGGTATGCGGACAGCTTCCTACGAGCAGTACGTC. Its protein is CASSGMRTASYEQYV.

The chain uses TRBV2 and TRBJ1-2, with TRBD1 matching 7 bases. Trimming removed 7 bases from V and 0 bases from J; junction bases left unmatched: 8. The CDR3 consists of 15 residues. Germline lookup yields CDR1 SNHLY and CDR2 FYNNEI. CDR3 protein: CASKAGTASNYGYTF. The CDR3 DNA follows: TGTGCCAGCAAGGCCGGGACAGCGTCTAACTATGGCTACACCTTC.

V gene TRBV3-1 (or the pseudogene TRBV3-2) combines with J gene TRBJ2-2; 10 bases match TRBD2. V shed 6 bases, J shed 1 base, and the junction held 11 bases outside the gene matches. This CDR3 contains 18 residues. The germline CDR1 and CDR2 sequences are LGHDT and YNNKEL (reference sequence). The CDR3 sequence is CASRLDLRLAGNTGELFF. DNA of the CDR3: TGTGCCAGCAGGTTGGACCTTCGACTAGCGGGGAACACCGGGGAGCTGTTTTTT.

This chain uses TRBV9 with TRBJ1-3; D uncertain. V was clipped by 0 bases and J by 4 bases, with 14 bases between them. CDR3 length: 16 residues. From germline, CDR1 is SGDLS and CDR2 YYNGEE. CDR3 nucleotide sequence: TGTGCCAGCAGCGTAGGGTCACAACCCACGGGAAACACCATATATTTT. Protein: CASSVGSQPTGNTIYF.

V gene TRBV3-1 (or the pseudogene TRBV3-2) combines with J gene TRBJ2-3; 11 positions agree with TRBD2. The CDR3 is made up of 16 amino acids. The germline CDR1 and CDR2 sequences are LGHDT and YNNKEL (reference sequence). With V trimmed by 3 bases and J by 2 bases, 4 bases remained unmatched. CDR3 nucleotide sequence: TGTGCCAGCAGCCACCTAGCGGGGGGATTCACAGATACGCAGTATTTT. It encodes CASSHLAGGFTDTQYF.

V usage is TRBV30 and J usage is TRBJ1-1; perhaps TRBD1 as D (5 bases). Germline V gene lookup returns CDR1 GTSNPN and CDR2 SVGIG (reference sequence). The CDR3 extends over 13 amino acids. The V gene lost 2 bases and the J gene lost 0 bases, with 7 bases spanning the gap. In nucleotides, the CDR3 is TGTGCCTGGAGTCAAGGGGTGAACACTGAAGCTTTCTTT. This translates into CAWSQGVNTEAFF.

The chain uses TRBV25-1 and TRBJ1-2; 9 bases agree with TRBD1. CDR3 length equals 14 residues. Germline V lookup: CDR1 MGHDK, CDR2 SYGVNS. V shed 1 base and J 8 bases; nucleotides not matched to a gene: 5. CDR3 region: CASSEWTGVVGYTF. CDR3 in DNA: TGTGCCAGCAGTGAATGGACAGGGGTCGTCGGCTACACCTTC.

V gene TRBV5-1 combines with J gene TRBJ2-3; a possible D gene is TRBD2 (7 bases). The V end was cut by 2 bases, the J end by 4 bases, with 14 bases between. Germline loops: CDR1 SGHRS, CDR2 YFSETQ. CDR3 length: 15 amino acids. In DNA form, the CDR3 reads TGCGCCAGCAGCTTAGGGGGGGCGAAAGCAGATACGCAGTATTTT. Encoded protein: CASSLGGAKADTQYF.

This chain connects TRBV6-5 to TRBJ1-2; tentative D call: TRBD1 (6 bases). The ends were cut back, 2 bases at V and 2 bases at J, with 12 bases in the middle. This CDR3 comprises 15 residues. Germline values: CDR1 MNHEY, CDR2 SVGAGI. The CDR3 region has the DNA TGTGCCAGCAGTTACGGAGGACAGACCAACTATGGCTACACCTTC. This sequence encodes CASSYGGQTNYGYTF.

CDR3: CASSPRRNTEAFF. Written as DNA, the CDR3 is TGTGCCAGCAGCCCTCGCAGGAACACTGAAGCTTTCTTT. The chain employs TRBV7-9 and TRBJ1-1; D is uncertain. This CDR3 contains 13 residues. Germline CDR1 reads SEHNR; CDR2 reads FQNEAQ (reference sequence). Trimming removed 5 bases at V and 1 base at J, with 8 bases between.

The J gene is TRBJ2-7, the V gene TRBV2; 13 bases fit TRBD2. This CDR3 spans 15 amino acids. The V segment lost 5 bases and the J segment 5 bases; nucleotides outside the gene matches: 6. Germline values: CDR1 SNHLY, CDR2 FYNNEI. CDR3 sequence (DNA): TGTGCCAGCAGTTTCCGACTAGCGGGGGGCGACGAGCAGTACTTC. It yields the protein CASSFRLAGGDEQYF.

The chain uses TRBV27 and TRBJ1-6; possible D gene TRBD1, 5 bases. The CDR3 is 13 amino acids. The V end was cut by 8 bases, the J end by 7 bases, with 12 bases between. Looked up from germline, CDR1 is MNHEY and CDR2 is SMNVEV (reference sequence). The CDR3 region has the DNA TGTGCCAGCGCAGACAGAAACAATTCACCCCTCCACTTT. Its translation: CASADRNNSPLHF.

This clone has just a few counts. V usage is TRBV12-5 and J usage is TRBJ1-6; 9 nucleotides line up with TRBD1. The V gene end was trimmed by 6 bases and the J gene end by 10 bases; junction bases not matched to a gene: 7. This CDR3 has 14 amino acids. Germline-derived CDR1 and CDR2 are LGHNT and FRNRAP. The CDR3 is CASGEQGAVSPLHF. The CDR3 DNA sequence: TGTGCTAGTGGGGAACAGGGGGCAGTGTCACCCCTCCACTTT.

Written as DNA, the CDR3 is TGTGCCAGCTCCCCCGCCCAGGGGGCGGTCACTGAAGCTTTCTTT. It translates to CASSPAQGAVTEAFF. This rearrangement joins TRBV18 to TRBJ1-1; 8 bases align to TRBD1. The CDR3 loop spans 15 amino acids. The V and J ends lost 6 bases and 4 bases, in that order; junction bases with no gene match: 10. CDR1 and CDR2 from the germline V gene are KGHSH and LQKENI.

This chain uses TRBV6-1 with TRBJ1-1; possibly TRBD1 for D (6 bases). Germline V gene data show CDR1 as MNHNS and CDR2 as SASEGT. This CDR3 has 15 residues. The V gene lost 1 base and the J gene lost 6 bases, with 15 bases spanning the gap. CDR3 sequence: CASSEGWGGAAEAFF. CDR3 nucleotide sequence: TGTGCCAGCAGTGAAGGTTGGGGGGGGGCTGCTGAAGCTTTCTTT.